The 17 T cell receptor beta chains presented below share a single source sample, sequenced in a study of blood T cell repertoires in COVID-19. Libraries were prepared by immunoSEQ multiplex PCR; TCRdb keeps only in-frame clonotypes and omits some of them. The repertoire includes roughly 140,000 clones, about 81% of them detected once, and 4% to 5% sits in the top ten. Sequenced sample: peripheral blood. The source of these receptors is a woman over 75 with acute or convalescent COVID-19.

The table lists this clone with a few counts. The chain joins TRBV2 to TRBJ2-1; possible D gene TRBD2, 6 bases. CDR1 is SNHLY, CDR2 FYNNEI, per germline. The CDR3 totals 19 residues. V gave up 0 bases and J gave up 4 bases, with 22 bases separating them. The DNA for the CDR3 is TGTGCCAGCAGTGAAGCGTCTCCTTTCGTGATGGCGGGGTACAATGAGCAGTTCTTC. It codes for CASSEASPFVMAGYNEQFF.

The CDR3 DNA reads as TGTGCCAGCTCACCAAACCCGGGAGCGAGGACAGATACGCAGTATTTT. This encodes CASSPNPGARTDTQYF. This chain connects TRBV18 to TRBJ2-3; TRBD2 might be the D (6 bases). Per germline, CDR1 KGHSH and CDR2 LQKENI. V gave up 2 bases and J gave up 3 bases, with 15 bases separating them. The CDR3 contains 16 residues.

The chain employs TRBV10-1 and TRBJ2-7; 7 bases match TRBD1. Germline V gene sequence: CDR1 WNHNN, CDR2 SYGVQD (reference sequence). The CDR3 contains 14 residues. With V trimmed by 3 bases and J by 5 bases, 7 bases remained unmatched. The CDR3 nucleotides are TGCGCCAGCAGTGACGACAGGGTTCAGGACGAGCAGTACTTC. Amino acids: CASSDDRVQDEQYF.

V gene TRBV6-4 combines with J gene TRBJ1-5; no definite D call. The V end was cut by 6 bases, the J end by 0 bases, with 12 bases between. This CDR3 is built from 15 residues. The germline V gene encodes CDR1 MRHNA and CDR2 SNTAGT. CDR3 residues: CASRLTANSNQPQHF. The CDR3 DNA sequence: TGTGCCAGCAGGTTAACAGCTAATAGCAATCAGCCCCAGCATTTT.

The chain links TRBV6-5 to TRBJ2-3; tentative D call: TRBD2 (7 bases). Trimming took 6 bases from V and 6 from J, leaving 19 bases between them. CDR3 length: 15 residues. Germline assignment: CDR1 MNHEY and CDR2 SVGAGI. The CDR3 loop reads CASSLVKGGRDTQYF. In DNA form, the CDR3 reads TGTGCCAGCAGCCTAGTTAAGGGGGGGCGGGATACGCAGTATTTT.

This chain connects TRBV7-9 to TRBJ2-7; TRBD2 matches 13 bases. Looked up from germline, CDR1 is SEHNR and CDR2 is FQNEAQ (reference sequence). V was pared by 3 bases and J by 4 bases, with 6 bases of the junction left unmatched. The CDR3 is 16 residues long. The DNA for the CDR3 is TGTGCCAGCAGCTTGACTAGCGGGAGGCATAGGTACGAGCAGTACTTC. Its translation is CASSLTSGRHRYEQYF.

V gene TRBV4-1 combines with J gene TRBJ1-1; D is ambiguous. V was shortened by 3 bases and J by 1 base, with 9 bases between the two germline ends. The CDR3 has 14 amino acids. The germline V gene encodes CDR1 MGHRA and CDR2 YSYEKL. CDR3: CASSHVTRNTEAFF. In DNA, the CDR3 is TGCGCCAGCAGCCATGTGACAAGGAACACTGAAGCTTTCTTT.

The chain links TRBV15 to TRBJ1-4; possibly TRBD1 for D (6 bases). Trimming pared 3 bases from V and 6 bases from J, leaving 14 bases between. Looked up from germline, CDR1 is LNHNV and CDR2 is YYDKDF (reference sequence). CDR3 length equals 15 residues. The CDR3 sequence: CATSRNFYRDEKLFF. For the CDR3, the DNA is TGTGCCACCAGCAGGAACTTCTACAGGGATGAAAAACTGTTTTTT.

This clone was picked up a small number of times. The CDR3 sequence is CASNTRTGGTMEPQHF. For the CDR3, the DNA is TGTGCCAGTAATACCCGGACGGGGGGTACGATGGAGCCCCAGCATTTT. This chain joins TRBV19 and TRBJ1-5, with D tentatively TRBD1 (5 bases). Trimming left V 7 bases short and J 8 bases short, with 24 bases between. The CDR3 contains 16 residues. Germline V lookup: CDR1 LNHDA, CDR2 SQIVND (reference sequence).

This rearrangement joins TRBV5-1 to TRBJ2-7; a weak D match, TRBD2 (5 bases). Trimming removed 3 bases from V and 3 bases from J, with 19 bases in between. The CDR3 totals 16 residues. The V gene's germline CDR1 is SGHRS and CDR2 YFSETQ. The CDR3 loop is CASSWQGRAANYEQYF. The CDR3 bases are TGCGCCAGCAGCTGGCAAGGGAGAGCGGCTAACTACGAGCAGTACTTC.

V gene TRBV7-8 combines with J gene TRBJ2-1, with TRBD2 matching 8 bases. Germline CDR1 SGHVS, CDR2 FQNEAQ. The J segment lost 7 bases and the V segment lost 5 bases, leaving 13 bases of the junction unmatched. This CDR3 comprises 16 residues. DNA of the CDR3: TGTGCCAGCAGCCACCTCCAAGGGACTAGTCAAAATGAGCAGTTCTTC. Translating it yields CASSHLQGTSQNEQFF.

The genes are TRBV9 and TRBJ2-2, with 10 bases fitting TRBD2. Per the germline V gene, CDR1 is SGDLS and CDR2 is YYNGEE. There are 19 residues in the CDR3. Unmatched junction bases numbered 12, after V lost 0 bases and J lost 4 bases. The CDR3 protein is CASSVGRTSGFMGTGELFF. CDR3 bases: TGTGCCAGCAGCGTAGGAAGGACTAGCGGATTCATGGGCACCGGGGAGCTGTTTTTT.

V is TRBV5-1 and J is TRBJ2-5; possibly TRBD2 for D (6 bases). V lost 4 bases to trimming and J lost 3 bases, with 19 bases between them. There are 16 residues in the CDR3. CDR1 is SGHRS and CDR2 is YFSETQ in the germline V gene. CDR3 DNA sequence: TGCGCCAGCAGCCCCACCCATGGGGGGAGTAAAGAGACCCAGTACTTC. Amino acid sequence: CASSPTHGGSKETQYF.

V usage is TRBV19 and J usage is TRBJ1-2; the D gene is possibly TRBD1 (6 bases). This CDR3 has 14 residues. Trimming left V 3 bases short and J 5 bases short, with 13 bases between. Germline CDR1 is LNHDA and CDR2 is SQIVND (reference sequence). The CDR3: CASSIVSGAYGYTF. The CDR3 bases are TGTGCCAGTAGTATCGTATCAGGGGCATATGGCTACACCTTC.

V usage is TRBV6-6 and J usage is TRBJ1-5; D might be TRBD1 (5 bases). In germline, CDR1 is MNHNY, CDR2 SVGAGI (reference sequence). This CDR3 contains 15 residues. Trimming removed 0 bases at V and 6 bases at J, with 12 bases between. The DNA for the CDR3 is TGTGCCAGCAGTTACTCGCGGACATCGAGTCAGCCCCAGCATTTT. It codes for CASSYSRTSSQPQHF.

The chain is built from TRBV6-5 and TRBJ2-1; D is ambiguous. The V gene lost 0 bases and the J gene lost 7 bases, with 13 bases spanning the gap. Germline-derived CDR1 and CDR2 are MNHEY and SVGAGI. This CDR3 comprises 15 residues. The CDR3 coding sequence is TGTGCCAGCAGTTACTCTGGCCTAGTAAGGAATGAGCAGTTCTTC. It encodes CASSYSGLVRNEQFF.

CDR3 sequence: CASMPGQGYNEQFF. CDR3 DNA sequence: TGTGCCAGCATGCCGGGACAGGGGTACAATGAGCAGTTCTTC. V is TRBV2 and J is TRBJ2-1, with TRBD1 matching 10 bases. J lost 4 bases, V lost 7 bases, and 4 bases had no gene match. The CDR3 is 14 residues long. The germline V gene has CDR1 SNHLY and CDR2 FYNNEI.